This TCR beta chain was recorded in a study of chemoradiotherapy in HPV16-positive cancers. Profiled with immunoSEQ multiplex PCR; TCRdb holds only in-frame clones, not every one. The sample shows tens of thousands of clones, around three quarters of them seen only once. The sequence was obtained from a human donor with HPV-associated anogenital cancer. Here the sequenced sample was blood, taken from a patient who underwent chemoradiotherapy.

This CDR3 reads CASSPGGSYEQYF. As DNA, the CDR3 is TGCGCCAGCAGCCCGGGGGGATCCTACGAGCAGTACTTC. The genes are TRBV5-1 and TRBJ2-7, with 7 bases fitting TRBD2. Trimming cost V 4 bases and J 1 base; bases outside gene matches: 2. From germline, CDR1 is SGHRS and CDR2 YFSETQ. The CDR3 extends over 13 amino acids.